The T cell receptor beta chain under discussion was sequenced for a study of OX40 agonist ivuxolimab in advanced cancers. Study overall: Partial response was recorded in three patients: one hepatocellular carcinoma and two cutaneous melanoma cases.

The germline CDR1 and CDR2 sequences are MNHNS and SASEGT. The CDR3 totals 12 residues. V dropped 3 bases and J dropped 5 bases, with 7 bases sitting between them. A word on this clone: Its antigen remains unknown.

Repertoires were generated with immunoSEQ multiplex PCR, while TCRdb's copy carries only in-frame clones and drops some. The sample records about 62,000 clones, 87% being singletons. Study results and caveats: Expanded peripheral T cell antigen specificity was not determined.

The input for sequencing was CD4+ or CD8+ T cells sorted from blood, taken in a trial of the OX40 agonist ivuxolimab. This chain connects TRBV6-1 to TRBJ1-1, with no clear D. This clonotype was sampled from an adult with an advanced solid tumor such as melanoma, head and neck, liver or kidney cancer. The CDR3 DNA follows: TGTGCCAGCAGTGATCAGTGGACTGAAGCTTTCTTT. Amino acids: CASSDQWTEAFF.